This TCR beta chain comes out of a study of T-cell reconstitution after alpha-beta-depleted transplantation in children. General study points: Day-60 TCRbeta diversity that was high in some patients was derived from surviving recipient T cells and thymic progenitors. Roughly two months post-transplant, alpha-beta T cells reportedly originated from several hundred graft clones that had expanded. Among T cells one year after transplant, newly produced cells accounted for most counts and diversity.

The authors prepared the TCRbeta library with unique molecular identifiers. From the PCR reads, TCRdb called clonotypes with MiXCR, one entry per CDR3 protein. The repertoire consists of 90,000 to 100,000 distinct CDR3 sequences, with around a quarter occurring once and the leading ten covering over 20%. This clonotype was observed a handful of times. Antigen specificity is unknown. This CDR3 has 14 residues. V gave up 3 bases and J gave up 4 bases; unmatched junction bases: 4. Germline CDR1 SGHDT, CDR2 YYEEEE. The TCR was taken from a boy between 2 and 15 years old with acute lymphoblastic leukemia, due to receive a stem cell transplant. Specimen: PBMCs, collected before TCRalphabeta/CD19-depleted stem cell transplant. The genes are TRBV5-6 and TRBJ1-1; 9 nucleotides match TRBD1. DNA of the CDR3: TGTGCCAGCAGCTGGGGACAGGGTAGCACTGAAGCTTTCTTT. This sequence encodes CASSWGQGSTEAFF.